This TCR beta chain was profiled in a study of shared clonotypes between healthy human individuals. Study-wide context: CD8 memory received one plate per donor, CD8 naive two, CD4 memory three and CD4 naive three. The study's findings and limits: Though the depth was large, rarefaction showed that sorted-subset sequencing was incomplete.

V dropped 0 bases and J dropped 5 bases, with 13 bases sitting between them. The CDR3 is 16 residues long. The germline CDR1 and CDR2 sequences are MDHEN and SYDVKM. For this clone: Its antigen remains unknown.

Deep level was the assay's run setting. In the sorted-subset replicate PCRs, 200 ng DNA, roughly 29,000 T cell genomes, was used. The protocol was immunoSEQ multiplex PCR, while the TCRdb copy is restricted to in-frame clones and leaves out a portion. Of about 2.4 million clones in the sample, over 85% were seen once. Sequencing was done on a sample of naive CD4+ T cells from PBMCs. Regarding subset: CD45RA+ positively selected. The sequence derives from a young man in good health. Some clones in this sample may be carry-over from other donors' samples. This sequence joins TRBV28 and TRBJ2-2; TRBD1 is a possible D gene (6 bases). In DNA, the CDR3 is TGTGCCAGCAGTTTATGGGGACAAGGGGCTACCGGGGAGCTGTTTTTT. This translates into CASSLWGQGATGELFF.